There are a few counts of the clone carrying this T cell receptor (beta chain). The antigen is not known. The data are from a study of post-analysis software for immune sequencing data. Germline CDR1 and CDR2: LGHNA and YNFKEQ. This CDR3 is built from 14 residues. Study conclusions and caveats: Those with multiple sclerosis, the patient group, showed significantly lower normalized Chao1 diversity than controls. Strong co-clustering by F measure linked samples that shared a preparation batch. In patients, TRBV5-6, TRBV5-1 and TRBV20-1 belonged to five or six TRBV segments found more frequently than in controls.

TCR beta cDNA libraries had unique molecular identifiers. TCRdb called the PCR reads again in MiXCR, with one record for every CDR3 protein. The sample yields hundreds of thousands of distinct CDR3 sequences, about 53% seen once. The TCR originated in a girl aged 10 to 17 with multiple sclerosis. The chain has TRBV4-2 and TRBJ2-4; no definite D call. The DNA end lines up better with TRBJ2-7; the J call may be wrong. The source material was blood. The CDR3 DNA follows: TGTGCCAGCAGCCGAGACACCAACCTCTACGAGCAGTACTTC. The encoded protein is CASSRDTNLYEQYF.